The 27 T cell receptor beta chains in this list originate from one sample, sequenced in a study of CD8 T cells in ankylosing spondylitis. The study's findings and limits: Made up of eight highly homologous variants, a TCR beta motif appeared characteristic of ankylosing spondylitis blood.

TCRdb redid the calling of the 5' RACE reads with MiXCR, one entry per CDR3 protein. The sample holds roughly 490,000 distinct CDR3 sequences; approximately 5% are singletons and the top ten take 3% to 4%. No cognate antigen is known for these TCRs. Sequencing input: blood, either unsorted or a sorted T cell fraction (not recorded which). Source of these receptors: a male donor with ankylosing spondylitis.

This clonotype was seen ten or more times. In DNA form, the CDR3 reads TGTGCCAGCAGTTTAGAGGGGATTGGTTCACCCCTCCACTTT. It translates to CASSLEGIGSPLHF. The chain has TRBV12-3 or TRBV12-4 and TRBJ1-6; weak D call: TRBD1 (5 bases). The V end was cut by 1 base, the J end by 9 bases, with 10 bases between. The CDR3 sequence is 14 residues long.

This clonotype was recorded at least ten times. The rearrangement links TRBV5-1 to TRBJ1-1; no definite D call. This CDR3 has 16 amino acids. The V gene's germline CDR1 is SGHRS and CDR2 YFSETQ. The V end was cut by 2 bases, the J end by 1 base, with 15 bases between. The DNA of the CDR3 is TGCGCCAGCAGCTTTGCCCCCGGAGCGGGGAACACTGAAGCTTTCTTT. Residues: CASSFAPGAGNTEAFF.

Many counts were recorded for this clonotype. The rearrangement links TRBV27 to TRBJ1-4; D remains unclear. Germline V CDR1 and CDR2: MNHEY, SMNVEV (reference sequence). Trimming left V 7 bases short and J 7 bases short, with 16 bases between. This CDR3 is built from 14 residues. The CDR3 is CASKEGLSSEKLFF. The DNA for the CDR3 is TGTGCCAGCAAGGAGGGTCTCAGTAGTGAAAAACTGTTTTTT.

This clonotype has a handful of counts. The chain uses TRBV6-1 and TRBJ1-2; D is possibly TRBD1 (5 bases). Looked up from germline, CDR1 is MNHNS and CDR2 is SASEGT. The CDR3 runs 12 residues. Trimming pared 6 bases from V and 4 bases from J, leaving 9 bases between. The CDR3 here is CASSKGIYGYTF. The CDR3 DNA reads as TGTGCCAGCAGCAAGGGGATCTATGGCTACACCTTC.

This clonotype came up many times. The chain carries TRBV5-1 and TRBJ2-1; D is perhaps TRBD1 (6 bases). Looked up from germline, CDR1 is SGHRS and CDR2 is YFSETQ. Trimming cost V 3 bases and J 4 bases, with 11 bases left between them. The CDR3 has 14 amino acids. The CDR3 DNA is TGCGCCAGCAGCTGGCAGGGACAATACAATGAGCAGTTCTTC. Residues: CASSWQGQYNEQFF.

This clonotype was seen at least ten times. V gene TRBV12-3 or TRBV12-4 combines with J gene TRBJ2-2; D is unclear. CDR3 length: 15 residues. Trimming left V 5 bases short and J 4 bases short, with 14 bases between. The CDR3 bases are TGTGCCAGCAGTCCGCTCCGTGGAAGCACCGGGGAGCTGTTTTTT. Protein sequence: CASSPLRGSTGELFF.

This clonotype showed up just a few times. The chain uses TRBV20-1 and TRBJ2-1; D not certain. V lost 2 bases to trimming and J lost 7 bases, with 9 bases between them. This CDR3 comprises 12 residues. Germline values: CDR1 DFQATT, CDR2 SNEGSKA (reference sequence). CDR3 sequence reads: CSARSQLNEQFF. The CDR3 nucleotides are TGCAGTGCTAGAAGTCAGCTTAATGAGCAGTTCTTC.

This clonotype was seen at least ten times. The rearrangement uses TRBV20-1 and TRBJ1-4; weak D call: TRBD1 (5 bases). The CDR3 extends over 14 amino acids. Germline CDR1 is DFQATT and CDR2 is SNEGSKA (reference sequence). Deletions cut 5 bases from V and 2 bases from J, with 12 bases between. Here the CDR3 reads CSAVNRPTNEKLFF. CDR3 sequence (DNA): TGCAGTGCTGTCAACAGGCCTACTAATGAAAAACTGTTTTTT.

This clonotype occurred many times. This chain connects TRBV25-1 to TRBJ1-1, with D unresolved. The CDR3 extends over 10 amino acids. Germline V gene data show CDR1 as MGHDK and CDR2 as SYGVNS. Trimming pared 4 bases from V and 11 bases from J, leaving 8 bases between. CDR3 DNA: TGTGCCAGCAGTGGGAAGTGGGCTTTCTTT. Protein sequence: CASSGKWAFF.

This clonotype was counted many times. The genes are TRBV5-1 and TRBJ2-1; D remains unclear. CDR1 and CDR2 (germline): SGHRS, YFSETQ. CDR3 length: 15 amino acids. The ends were cut back, 5 bases at V and 0 bases at J, with 12 bases in the middle. CDR3 nucleotides: TGCGCCAGCAGTTGGACCGATAGCTCCTACAATGAGCAGTTCTTC. Protein sequence: CASSWTDSSYNEQFF. Using reference TRBV5-1 and TRBJ2-1 for the parts outside the CDR3, the full variable domain is KAGVTQTPRYLIKTRGQQVTLSCSPISGHRSVSWYQQTPGQGLQFLFEYFSETQRNKGNFPGRFSGRQFSNSRSEMNVSTLELGDSALYLCASSWTDSSYNEQFFGPGTRLTVL.

This clonotype was observed a handful of times. The J gene is TRBJ2-7, the V gene TRBV3-1; D gene ambiguous. V lost 1 base and J 0 bases, leaving 13 bases between the germline ends. The CDR3 runs 16 residues. Germline-derived CDR1 and CDR2 are LGHDT and YNNKEL (reference sequence). CDR3 amino acids: CASSQVETFDSYEQYF. The CDR3 DNA follows: TGTGCCAGCAGCCAAGTGGAGACATTCGACTCCTACGAGCAGTACTTC.

There are many counts of this clonotype. This rearrangement joins TRBV15 to TRBJ2-1, with TRBD2 matching over 7 bases. V was clipped by 8 bases and J by 9 bases; unmatched bases: 10. Germline CDR1 reads LNHNV; CDR2 reads YYDKDF (reference sequence). The CDR3 contains 13 residues. The chain's CDR3 is CATSSREASEQFF. The CDR3 coding sequence is TGTGCCACCTCCTCCCGGGAGGCGAGTGAGCAGTTCTTC.

This rearrangement joins TRBV6-2 or TRBV6-3 to TRBJ2-1; D may be TRBD1 or TRBD2 (5 bases each). Germline assignment: CDR1 MNHEY and CDR2 SVGEGT. This CDR3 spans 13 amino acids. V gave up 11 bases and J gave up 3 bases, with 14 bases separating them. CDR3: CACQGPIYNEQFF. In nucleotides, the CDR3 is TGTGCCTGCCAGGGACCCATCTACAATGAGCAGTTCTTC.

The table lists this clonotype with many counts. The V and J genes are TRBV20-1 and TRBJ2-3; tentative D call: TRBD1 (5 bases). Trimming pared 6 bases from V and 2 bases from J, leaving 12 bases between. The CDR3 contains 13 residues. Germline CDR1 is DFQATT and CDR2 is SNEGSKA (reference sequence). The CDR3 DNA follows: TGCAGTGCAACCAAGACAGACACAGATACGCAGTATTTT. This encodes CSATKTDTDTQYF.

Ten or more counts support this clonotype. This sequence joins TRBV27 and TRBJ1-5; 8 bases fit TRBD1. The germline V gene encodes CDR1 MNHEY and CDR2 SMNVEV (reference sequence). V lost 6 bases, J lost 1 base, and 2 bases stayed unmatched. CDR3 length: 14 amino acids. CDR3 DNA sequence: TGTGCCAGCAGGGGACAGGCGAGCAATCAGCCCCAGCATTTT. It translates to CASRGQASNQPQHF.

This clonotype was found many times. The rearrangement uses TRBV5-1 and TRBJ2-7; D unclear. Germline CDR1 is SGHRS and CDR2 is YFSETQ. The CDR3 is 14 residues long. Trimming left V 2 bases short and J 5 bases short, with 14 bases between. The CDR3 region is CASSLSRPFDEQYF. The CDR3 nucleotides read TGCGCCAGCAGCTTATCCAGGCCTTTCGACGAGCAGTACTTC.

This clonotype was observed many times. V is TRBV29-1 and J is TRBJ2-3, with D perhaps matching TRBD1 or TRBD2 (6 bases each). From germline, CDR1 is SQVTM and CDR2 ANQGSEA. Trimming removed 4 bases at V and 1 base at J, with 12 bases between. The CDR3 has 14 residues. CDR3 sequence (DNA): TGCAGCGTTGGAGGGGGGTACGGCACAGATACGCAGTATTTT. Its translation is CSVGGGYGTDTQYF.

This clonotype has a handful of counts. DNA of the CDR3: TGTGCCAGCAGCCGCCTCACTAGCGGGTGGAGGACCCAGTACTTC. Its translation is CASSRLTSGWRTQYF. The chain employs TRBV28 and TRBJ2-5, with 9 bases lining up with TRBD2. This CDR3 has 15 residues. The V segment lost 6 bases and the J segment 7 bases; nucleotides outside the gene matches: 12. CDR1 is MDHEN, CDR2 SYDVKM, per germline.

This clonotype has ten or more counts. The rearrangement uses TRBV6-2 or TRBV6-3 and TRBJ1-5, with 7 bases fitting TRBD1. This CDR3 region has 15 residues. The junction had 13 bases not matched to a gene; V was cut back by 5 bases and J by 9 bases. Germline CDR1 MNHEY, CDR2 SVGEGT. CDR3 in DNA: TGTGCCAGCAGTCCCCGACAGGGCCCTTACAGGCCCCAGCATTTT. Protein: CASSPRQGPYRPQHF.

This clonotype came up many times. The CDR3 sequence: CAWKEGLFTDTQYF. Here the CDR3 DNA reads TGTGCCTGGAAAGAAGGTTTATTCACAGATACGCAGTATTTT. The J gene is TRBJ2-3, the V gene TRBV30; D gene uncertain. V was trimmed by 4 bases and J by 2 bases, leaving 13 bases between them. The CDR3 totals 14 residues. Germline V gives CDR1 GTSNPN, CDR2 SVGIG (reference sequence).

The sample holds many counts of this clonotype. V and J are TRBV24-1 and TRBJ2-3; 8 bases fit TRBD1. Germline V gives CDR1 KGHDR, CDR2 SFDVKD. This CDR3 has 16 amino acids. V was clipped by 4 bases and J by 3 bases; unmatched bases: 8. DNA for the CDR3: TGTGCCACCAGTGACTCCAGGGGGCGCCGAACAGATACGCAGTATTTT. Translated: CATSDSRGRRTDTQYF.

This clonotype was recorded many times. J is TRBJ2-7 and V is TRBV24-1, with TRBD1 as a possible D gene (5 bases). This CDR3 has 12 residues. Germline V gene lookup returns CDR1 KGHDR and CDR2 SFDVKD. The V end was cut by 8 bases, the J end by 3 bases, with 10 bases between. The DNA of the CDR3 is TGTGCCACCACGACAGCTAACTACGAGCAGTACTTC. Translation: CATTTANYEQYF.

This clonotype was recorded at least ten times. V gene TRBV20-1 combines with J gene TRBJ1-2, with D perhaps TRBD1 (6 bases). Germline CDR1 and CDR2: DFQATT and SNEGSKA (reference sequence). This CDR3 is 13 amino acids long. V was clipped by 6 bases and J by 6 bases, with 17 bases between them. The CDR3, as DNA: TGCAGTGCATCCCCAGGGGCCGAGCATGGCTACACCTTC. Encoded protein: CSASPGAEHGYTF.

This clonotype appeared many times. The chain combines TRBV12-3 or TRBV12-4 with TRBJ1-2, with D possibly matching TRBD1 (5 bases). With 2 bases removed from V and 4 bases from J, the gap between germline ends came to 8 bases. The CDR3 runs to 13 residues. The CDR3 loop reads CASSLIGVYGYTF. CDR3 DNA: TGTGCCAGCAGTTTAATAGGGGTCTATGGCTACACCTTC.

There are many counts of this clonotype. The rearrangement links TRBV5-1 to TRBJ2-7, with D perhaps TRBD2 (5 bases). The CDR3 consists of 13 residues. The V gene lost 5 bases and the J gene lost 7 bases, with 16 bases spanning the gap. The germline V gene encodes CDR1 SGHRS and CDR2 YFSETQ. CDR3 DNA sequence: TGCGCCAGCAGGGAGGCGCAGCGTAAGGAGCAGTACTTC. Protein sequence: CASREAQRKEQYF.

To note about this clonotype: This sequence may be a read error, since a much larger clone differs from it by one base. The chain couples TRBV5-1 to TRBJ2-1; D might be TRBD1 or TRBD2, each matching 5 bases. CDR3 size: 17 residues. Trimming left V 3 bases short and J 9 bases short, with 25 bases between. Germline V lookup: CDR1 SGHRS, CDR2 YFSETQ. The CDR3 spells CASSSQRSGDHISEQFF. In DNA, the CDR3 is TGCGCCAGCAGCTCGCAACGGAGTGGGGACCACATCAGTGAGCAGTTCTTC.

This clonotype came up a few times. This sequence joins TRBV7-4 and TRBJ1-1; 9 nucleotides agree with TRBD1. CDR3 length: 20 amino acids. With V trimmed by 1 base and J by 0 bases, 15 bases remained unmatched. Germline CDR1 reads SGHVT; CDR2 reads SQSDAQ. CDR3 DNA sequence: TGTGCCAGCAGCTTAGGACAGGGGGGGACGGAGGTTCCGGTGAACACTGAAGCTTTCTTT. Translated, it gives CASSLGQGGTEVPVNTEAFF.